This record concerns one TCR beta chain sequence. As yet, its antigen is unknown. Because the CDR3 is missing its conserved closing phenylalanine or tryptophan, this is likely a read error. This CDR3 spans 13 amino acids. The germline V gene has CDR1 DFQATT and CDR2 SNEGSKA (reference sequence). Unmatched junction bases numbered 6, after V lost 7 bases and J lost 2 bases. With iRepertoire HTBI primers and Arm-PCR of CDR3 regions, TCR beta libraries were built. In TCRdb, the multiplex PCR reads were re-called with MiXCR into one record per CDR3 protein. The sample includes some 320,000 distinct CDR3 sequences, about 18% of them seen just once. These data originate in a study of regulatory T cells in long-lasting Graves disease. The wider study: Freshly diagnosed Graves' patients had used antithyroid drugs for under 3 months. Whole-study findings and limits: TRBV28, TRBJ1-2 and TRBJ2-5 were segments that persistent disease favored. Less diverse TCR repertoires were seen in persistent Graves' patients than in newly diagnosed ones.

Time point: newly diagnosed GD, antithyroid drugs for less than 3 months. Isolated PBMC RNA provided the starting material for the TCR library. The receptor was isolated from a female donor with Graves disease. The specimen comprised peripheral blood mononuclear cells (PBMCs), sampled at new diagnosis, from a patient treated with antithyroid drugs. The genes are TRBV20-1 and TRBJ2-7, with 9 bases that match TRBD1. The CDR3 loop is CSVQGAGTYEQYS. The CDR3 nucleotides read TGCAGTGTACAGGGGGCAGGGACCTACGAGCAGTACTCC.